The 23 T cell receptor beta chains below all came from one sample that was sequenced in a study of PD-L1 blockade in urothelial cancer. Noted time point: peripheral blood 6 weeks after treatment start. Assay used: immunoSEQ multiplex PCR; TCRdb lists only in-frame clones, some missing. The sample yields some 51,000 clones, 88% seen once. Sequencing used PBMCs, obtained around atezolizumab (anti-PD-L1) treatment. The receptors were sampled from a man in his 60s with urothelial cancer.

J is TRBJ1-2 and V is TRBV14, with 9 bases identical to TRBD1. The CDR3 length is 15 residues. V was clipped by 2 bases and J by 1 base; unmatched bases: 2. Germline-derived CDR1 and CDR2 are SGHDN and FVKESK. The DNA for the CDR3 is TGTGCCAGCAGCCAAAGACAGGGGGTTAACTATGGCTACACCTTC. Protein sequence: CASSQRQGVNYGYTF.

The sample holds one count of this clone. V is TRBV5-6 and J is TRBJ1-1; D is uncertain. Germline-derived CDR1 and CDR2 are SGHDT and YYEEEE. V lost 2 bases, J lost 6 bases, and 17 bases lay in between. The CDR3 extends over 15 amino acids. The CDR3 spells CASSFGSAGISEAFF. The CDR3 DNA is TGTGCCAGCAGCTTTGGATCAGCGGGAATATCTGAAGCTTTCTTT.

This clone has just one count. J is TRBJ2-1 and V is TRBV6-5, with TRBD1 identical over 10 bases. Germline assignment: CDR1 MNHEY and CDR2 SVGAGI. V lost 9 bases to trimming and J lost 8 bases; unmatched junction nucleotides: 7. The CDR3 spans 13 residues. The CDR3 DNA sequence: TGTGCCAGTTGCCGGGACAGGGGTCATGAGCAGTTCTTC. As protein: CASCRDRGHEQFF.

The rearrangement links TRBV5-1 to TRBJ2-2; a weak D match, TRBD1 (6 bases). The V end lost 3 bases, the J end lost 3 bases, and 12 bases lay between the germline ends. Per germline, CDR1 SGHRS and CDR2 YFSETQ. There are 15 residues in the CDR3. The CDR3: CASSSLDRHTGELFF. CDR3 in DNA: TGCGCCAGCAGCTCACTGGACAGACACACCGGGGAGCTGTTTTTT.

The chain couples TRBV19 to TRBJ1-2; 7 bases line up with TRBD1. Trimming removed 4 bases from V and 8 bases from J; junction bases left unmatched: 13. The CDR3 totals 15 residues. Germline V gene sequence: CDR1 LNHDA, CDR2 SQIVND (reference sequence). The CDR3, as DNA: TGTGCCAGTAGTACCCTCCAGGGGGTGGGAGGAGGCTACACCTTC. This gives the protein CASSTLQGVGGGYTF.

V gene TRBV15 combines with J gene TRBJ2-2, with a possible D match to TRBD1 (5 bases). Germline CDR1 is LNHNV and CDR2 is YYDKDF (reference sequence). The ends were cut back, 1 base at V and 3 bases at J, with 9 bases in the middle. CDR3 length: 15 residues. The CDR3 loop reads CATSRGGTDTGELFF. The CDR3 bases are TGTGCCACCAGCAGAGGGGGCACAGACACCGGGGAGCTGTTTTTT.

In this sample, this clone turned up once. The gene calls are TRBV5-4 and TRBJ1-2, with 7 nucleotides matching TRBD1. V trimming: 0 bases; J trimming: 2 bases; junction bases outside the gene matches: 4. CDR3 length: 15 residues. Germline V gene data show CDR1 as SGHNT and CDR2 as YYREEE (reference sequence). CDR3 protein: CASSLDMGQNYGYTF. The CDR3 DNA reads as TGTGCCAGCAGCTTGGATATGGGACAGAACTATGGCTACACCTTC.

The chain joins TRBV28 to TRBJ2-1, with 9 bases identical to TRBD2. The germline CDR1 and CDR2 sequences are MDHEN and SYDVKM. The V and J ends lost 5 bases and 7 bases, in that order; junction bases with no gene match: 6. The CDR3 runs 14 residues. The CDR3 spells CASSRAGGLNEQFF. Written as DNA, the CDR3 is TGTGCCAGCAGTCGGGCGGGAGGGCTAAATGAGCAGTTCTTC.

The V call is TRBV5-1, the J call TRBJ1-1, with 8 nucleotides matching TRBD1. The CDR3 sequence is 16 residues long. Germline CDR1 reads SGHRS; CDR2 reads YFSETQ. J lost 4 bases, V lost 0 bases, and 8 bases had no gene match. The CDR3 loop reads CASSLGTGGRGTEAFF. CDR3 in DNA: TGCGCCAGCAGCTTGGGAACAGGGGGGCGGGGCACTGAAGCTTTCTTT.

The J gene is TRBJ2-3, the V gene TRBV7-9; 9 positions agree with TRBD2. The CDR3 extends over 15 amino acids. With 4 bases clipped from V and 0 bases from J, the junction kept 2 bases outside the gene matches. CDR1 and CDR2 from the germline V gene are SEHNR and FQNEAQ (reference sequence). The CDR3 sequence is CASSYTSGSTDTQYF. CDR3 bases: TGTGCCAGCAGCTACACTAGCGGGAGCACAGATACGCAGTATTTT.

The V call is TRBV5-1, the J call TRBJ1-2, with D possibly matching TRBD1 (5 bases). This CDR3 comprises 14 residues. The V gene's germline CDR1 is SGHRS and CDR2 YFSETQ. V was clipped by 4 bases and J by 1 base, with 11 bases between them. CDR3 DNA sequence: TGCGCCAGCAGCCGTCTAGACAGTAACTATGGCTACACCTTC. Amino acids: CASSRLDSNYGYTF.

Note on this clone: The same CDR3 can be traced to other DNA sequences in this sample. The chain recombines TRBV4-3 with TRBJ2-2; no definite D call. The V gene lost 0 bases and the J gene lost 5 bases, with 4 bases spanning the gap. This CDR3 has 13 residues. The germline CDR1 and CDR2 sequences are LGHNA and YSLEER. The CDR3 bases are TGCGCCAGCAGCCAAGATCGGACCGGGGAGCTGTTTTTT. Amino acid sequence: CASSQDRTGELFF.

This clone has just a few counts. One end of the junction does not line up with germline, which may come from a read error. The chain joins TRBV2 to TRBJ2-4, with unresolved D. CDR3 length: 13 amino acids. Per the germline V gene, CDR1 is SNHLY and CDR2 is FYNNEI. In DNA, the CDR3 is TGTGCCAGCAGCGAAGGGTTAGTTAACATTCAGTACTTC. Its protein is CASSEGLVNIQYF.

The chain links TRBV5-1 to TRBJ2-1; 7 nucleotides line up with TRBD2. V lost 4 bases to trimming and J lost 6 bases; unmatched junction nucleotides: 10. Germline lookup yields CDR1 SGHRS and CDR2 YFSETQ. CDR3 size: 15 residues. The CDR3 region is CASSPSLTGGNEQFF. The CDR3 DNA reads as TGCGCCAGCAGCCCCAGTTTGACGGGAGGCAATGAGCAGTTCTTC.

The chain has TRBV7-2 and TRBJ2-7; 8 bases match TRBD2. The germline V gene has CDR1 SGHTA and CDR2 FQGNSA. With 5 bases clipped from V and 5 bases from J, the junction kept 8 bases outside the gene matches. This CDR3 is built from 14 residues. The CDR3 region has the DNA TGTGCCAGCAGCCCCTTAGCGGGATTGGACGAGCAGTACTTC. Encoded protein: CASSPLAGLDEQYF.

V usage is TRBV10-3 and J usage is TRBJ2-7; 9 bases fit TRBD2. Looked up from germline, CDR1 is ENHRY and CDR2 is SYGVKD. Trimming at V came to 8 bases and at J to 6 bases, leaving 11 bases not matched to a gene. The CDR3 runs 14 residues. CDR3 loop: CAIGLREGPAEQYF. Written as DNA, the CDR3 is TGTGCCATCGGATTGCGGGAGGGACCGGCCGAGCAGTACTTC.

In its sample, this clone was seen once. The chain couples TRBV9 to TRBJ2-7, with 7 bases lining up with TRBD2. The CDR3 loop spans 15 amino acids. V shed 4 bases and J 4 bases; nucleotides not matched to a gene: 11. In germline, CDR1 is SGDLS, CDR2 YYNGEE. The CDR3 spells CASSPSPQRGYEQYF. The CDR3 bases are TGTGCCAGCAGCCCTAGCCCCCAGCGGGGATACGAGCAGTACTTC.

The rearrangement joins TRBV9 to TRBJ2-3, with TRBD2 identical over 9 bases. This CDR3 is 15 amino acids long. Germline CDR1 SGDLS, CDR2 YYNGEE. The V gene end was trimmed by 3 bases and the J gene end by 2 bases; junction bases not matched to a gene: 4. The CDR3 DNA is TGTGCCAGCAGCGGAGGACTAGCGATCACAGATACGCAGTATTTT. Translating it yields CASSGGLAITDTQYF.

This chain uses TRBV9 with TRBJ1-3; D is possibly TRBD1 (5 bases). The CDR3 spans 17 residues. V was trimmed by 4 bases and J by 9 bases, leaving 26 bases between them. Germline CDR1 is SGDLS and CDR2 is YYNGEE. CDR3 coding DNA: TGTGCCAGCAGCTCCAGTGCCGGGGGAATAGTGGGTAGCACCATATATTTT. Protein sequence: CASSSSAGGIVGSTIYF.

This clone occurred a few times. The chain has TRBV30 and TRBJ1-2; D not certain. Trimming shortened V by 0 bases and J by 10 bases, and 12 bases separated the two germline ends. Germline CDR1 reads GTSNPN; CDR2 reads SVGIG (reference sequence). The CDR3 sequence is 12 residues long. CDR3 coding DNA: TGTGCCTGGAGTGTACTATCGGTAAACTACACCTTC. It codes for CAWSVLSVNYTF.

CDR3: CASSKTRVQNTEAFF. The CDR3 coding sequence is TGTGCCAGCAGCAAAACCAGGGTCCAGAACACTGAAGCTTTCTTT. The gene calls are TRBV14 and TRBJ1-1; tentatively, D is TRBD1 (5 bases). V lost 5 bases and J 1 base, leaving 14 bases between the germline ends. Germline V CDR1 and CDR2: SGHDN, FVKESK. The CDR3 sequence is 15 residues long. The variable domain in full, completed from reference TRBV14 and TRBJ1-1, reads EAGVTQFPSHSVIEKGQTVTLRCDPISGHDNLYWYRRVMGKEIKFLLHFVKESKQDESGMPNNRFLAERTGGTYSTLKVQPAELEDSGVYFCASSKTRVQNTEAFFGQGTRLTVV.

Written as DNA, the CDR3 is TGTGCCAGCAGCATGCGGGAGACCCAGTACTTC. Amino acids: CASSMRETQYF. The chain employs TRBV28 and TRBJ2-5, with D unclear. This CDR3 contains 11 residues. Germline V CDR1 and CDR2: MDHEN, SYDVKM. Between the trimmed V and J ends, which lost 6 bases and 5 bases, there was a span of 7 bases.

This clone has just a few counts. J is TRBJ1-2 and V is TRBV25-1; possible D gene TRBD1, 6 bases. V lost 3 bases and J 7 bases, leaving 21 bases between the germline ends. The germline CDR1 and CDR2 sequences are MGHDK and SYGVNS. The CDR3 spans 16 residues. The CDR3 sequence is CASSDPLQGSLSGYTF. DNA for the CDR3: TGTGCCAGCAGTGACCCTCTACAGGGATCCCTCTCTGGCTACACCTTC.